This T cell receptor (beta chain) came from a study of T cell changes during pregnancy in multiple sclerosis. Germline-derived CDR1 and CDR2 are ENHRY and SYGVKD. The CDR3 contains 14 residues. The V gene end was trimmed by 6 bases and the J gene end by 12 bases; junction bases not matched to a gene: 14. The data were produced by immunoSEQ multiplex PCR, yet TCRdb's version contains in-frame clones alone and is incomplete. The sample lists over 90,000 clones; about 91% were seen once. This receptor was identified in a female donor with multiple sclerosis, enrolled in a pregnancy study. The starting material was peripheral blood, obtained after pregnancy. This chain links TRBV10-3 with TRBJ1-1, with 9 positions matching TRBD1. CDR3 sequence (DNA): TGTGCCATCAGGTTGGGACAGGGAACACCCGGGCCTTTCTTT. Amino acid sequence: CAIRLGQGTPGPFF.